The TCR beta chain under discussion was sequenced for a study of T cell responses to AZD1222 COVID-19 vaccine. Notes on the study in general: When two AZD1222 doses had been given, Spike-specific TCR breadth and depth rose. Vaccine-related CD4 TCRs covered spike, predominating at 160-218 and 743-854. Of spike-specific TCRs, nearly half reportedly target regions left unmutated in variants. Donors were largely white British and mainly female; clonal diversity was possibly underestimated.

Assay used: immunoSEQ multiplex PCR; TCRdb lists only in-frame clones, some missing. Altogether 100,000 to 150,000 clones are present, about 88% being singletons, with the ten largest covering 3.5%. V lost 4 bases and J 6 bases, leaving 21 bases between the germline ends. Germline CDR1 reads MDHEN; CDR2 reads SYDVKM. The CDR3 has 17 residues. Worth noting for this clone: Its cognate antigen is unknown.

The sequence was collected from an adult who received the AZD1222 COVID-19 vaccine. The sequenced sample was peripheral blood, obtained 28 days after the second AZD1222 dose. The genes are TRBV28 and TRBJ1-4; D possibly corresponds to TRBD1 (6 bases). As DNA, the CDR3 is TGTGCCAGCAGTTCCGGGACATCTTTCCTCGTGGATGAAAAACTGTTTTTT. Translating gives CASSSGTSFLVDEKLFF.